The 15 T cell receptor beta chains below were found in one sample sequenced in a study of cytomegalovirus exposure and HLA in healthy donors. A multiplex PCR was run with 60 Vbeta primers and 13 Jbeta primers. TCRdb keeps only in-frame clones here, not all; method: immunoSEQ multiplex PCR. The sample shows about 160,000 clones, 82% of them seen only once. Input material: PBMCs. These receptors all stem from a man in his forties or fifties in good health and CMV-seropositive.

J is TRBJ1-2 and V is TRBV7-9, with D maybe TRBD1 (5 bases). CDR1 SEHNR and CDR2 FQNEAQ come from the germline V gene (reference sequence). V was trimmed by 1 base and J by 0 bases, leaving 12 bases between them. CDR3 length equals 16 residues. The CDR3 DNA sequence: TGTGCCAGCAGCTTAGATCAGGGCCGCCCTAACTATGGCTACACCTTC. Translating gives CASSLDQGRPNYGYTF.

About this clone itself: This sample includes further DNA sequences coding for the same CDR3. This chain links TRBV5-1 with TRBJ1-3; D may be TRBD1 (6 bases). The germline V gene has CDR1 SGHRS and CDR2 YFSETQ. The V and J ends lost 3 bases and 2 bases respectively, with 12 bases between them. CDR3 length: 15 residues. CDR3 nucleotides: TGCGCCAGCAGCTCGGGCAGGGGTACTGGAAACACCATATATTTT. Its translation: CASSSGRGTGNTIYF.

This rearrangement joins TRBV6-6 to TRBJ1-2; D gene uncertain. CDR1 and CDR2 (germline): MNHNY, SVGAGI (reference sequence). The CDR3 loop spans 11 amino acids. Trimming shortened V by 7 bases and J by 4 bases, and 7 bases separated the two germline ends. CDR3 region: CASTRGYGYTF. CDR3 sequence (DNA): TGTGCCAGCACGCGTGGCTATGGCTACACCTTC.

V is TRBV27 and J is TRBJ2-3, with 8 bases identical to TRBD2. This CDR3 spans 15 amino acids. V lost 5 bases to trimming and J lost 3 bases; unmatched junction nucleotides: 7. CDR1 is MNHEY, CDR2 SMNVEV, per germline (reference sequence). The CDR3 coding sequence is TGTGCCAGCAGTCTCGGGACTAGGCGTACAGATACGCAGTATTTT. Its translation is CASSLGTRRTDTQYF.

This rearrangement joins TRBV5-4 to TRBJ2-5, with 7 bases aligning to TRBD2. This CDR3 contains 15 residues. From germline, CDR1 is SGHNT and CDR2 YYREEE (reference sequence). The trim removed 0 bases at V and 2 bases at J, leaving 4 bases unmatched. This CDR3 is CASSLVSGSQETQYF. CDR3 nucleotides: TGTGCCAGCAGCTTGGTTAGCGGGTCGCAAGAGACCCAGTACTTC.

The chain couples TRBV28 to TRBJ2-5; no clear D. Germline V gives CDR1 MDHEN, CDR2 SYDVKM. The CDR3 runs 15 residues. Trimming stripped 2 bases from V and 1 base from J, with 11 bases between. The CDR3 sequence: CASSLRGRVQETQYF. The CDR3 DNA reads as TGTGCCAGCAGTTTAAGAGGCAGAGTCCAAGAGACCCAGTACTTC.

Sample share makes this clone medium-sized (0.01 to 0.1%). V usage is TRBV28 and J usage is TRBJ2-1; 7 bases match TRBD1. Losses at the gene ends were 6 bases for V and 9 bases for J; bases not matched to a gene: 11. CDR3 length: 14 residues. Germline CDR1 MDHEN, CDR2 SYDVKM. The CDR3: CASRTQGEWGEQFF. DNA for the CDR3: TGTGCCAGCAGAACTCAGGGGGAGTGGGGTGAGCAGTTCTTC. Variable domain in full (rest from reference TRBV28 and TRBJ2-1): DVKVTQSSRYLVKRTGEKVFLECVQDMDHENMFWYRQDPGLGLRLIYFSYDVKMKEKGDIPEGYSVSREKKERFSLILESASTNQTSMYLCASRTQGEWGEQFFGPGTRLTVL.

This chain uses TRBV9 with TRBJ1-2, with TRBD1 matching 9 bases. Losses at the gene ends were 4 bases for V and 6 bases for J; bases not matched to a gene: 7. CDR1 SGDLS and CDR2 YYNGEE come from the germline V gene. This CDR3 has 14 residues. The CDR3 region has the DNA TGTGCCAGCAGCCACGGACAGGGGAAAGATGGCTACACCTTC. As protein: CASSHGQGKDGYTF.

The genes are TRBV4-3 and TRBJ2-7, with a tentative D call TRBD1 (5 bases). The length of the CDR3 is 13 residues. Germline CDR1 is LGHNA and CDR2 is YSLEER. V was trimmed by 0 bases and J by 5 bases, leaving 8 bases between them. The CDR3 reads CASSQDPGNEQYF. Here the CDR3 DNA reads TGCGCCAGCAGCCAAGATCCAGGGAACGAGCAGTACTTC.

The chain has TRBV4-1 and TRBJ1-4; 10 bases align to TRBD1. The germline V gene has CDR1 MGHRA and CDR2 YSYEKL. The CDR3 has 13 amino acids. J was trimmed by 7 bases and V by 8 bases; bases with no gene match: 4. The CDR3 DNA sequence: TGCGCCAGCGCCGGGACAGGGGCTGAAAAACTGTTTTTT. Amino acids: CASAGTGAEKLFF.

Only a few counts were recorded for this clone. This rearrangement joins TRBV18 to TRBJ2-1; D remains ambiguous. The germline V gene encodes CDR1 KGHSH and CDR2 LQKENI. This CDR3 has 16 amino acids. The V end was cut by 3 bases, the J end by 7 bases, with 19 bases between. CDR3 residues: CASSPGIANIGNEQFF. The CDR3 DNA reads as TGTGCCAGCTCACCGGGTATAGCTAATATCGGGAATGAGCAGTTCTTC. Based on the CDR3 plus reference TRBV18 and TRBJ2-1, the full variable domain is NAGVMQNPRHLVRRRGQEARLRCSPMKGHSHVYWYRQLPEEGLKFMVYLQKENIIDESGMPKERFSAEFPKEGPSILRIQQVVRGDSAAYFCASSPGIANIGNEQFFGPGTRLTVL.

This chain connects TRBV19 to TRBJ1-5, with a tentative D call TRBD1 (5 bases). V shed 2 bases and J shed 11 bases, with 13 bases lying between them. Germline V gene sequence: CDR1 LNHDA, CDR2 SQIVND (reference sequence). This CDR3 is 13 amino acids long. The CDR3 bases are TGTGCCAGTAGTATAAGGGCAGGGTCTGCCCAGCATTTT. Translation gives CASSIRAGSAQHF.

This clone was counted a single time. The chain links TRBV19 to TRBJ2-3; TRBD2 matches at 7 bases. Germline V gene lookup returns CDR1 LNHDA and CDR2 SQIVND (reference sequence). V gave up 10 bases and J gave up 4 bases; unmatched junction bases: 11. The CDR3 has 14 amino acids. This chain's CDR3 is CATRRETYADTQYF. The DNA of the CDR3 is TGTGCCACAAGGCGGGAGACGTACGCAGATACGCAGTATTTT.

This chain connects TRBV4-3 to TRBJ1-3; D gene ambiguous. Per the germline V gene, CDR1 is LGHNA and CDR2 is YSLEER. Trimming cost V 1 base and J 0 bases, with 7 bases left between them. This CDR3 is 15 amino acids long. The chain's CDR3 is CASSQGLFSGNTIYF. In nucleotides, the CDR3 is TGCGCCAGCAGCCAAGGACTGTTCTCTGGAAACACCATATATTTT.

This rearrangement joins TRBV2 to TRBJ1-1, with TRBD1 matching 9 bases. The germline V gene encodes CDR1 SNHLY and CDR2 FYNNEI. Losses at the gene ends were 6 bases for V and 5 bases for J; bases not matched to a gene: 7. CDR3 size: 14 residues. CDR3 loop: CASRAGTGSTEAFF. The DNA for the CDR3 is TGTGCCAGCAGAGCCGGGACAGGGAGTACTGAAGCTTTCTTT.